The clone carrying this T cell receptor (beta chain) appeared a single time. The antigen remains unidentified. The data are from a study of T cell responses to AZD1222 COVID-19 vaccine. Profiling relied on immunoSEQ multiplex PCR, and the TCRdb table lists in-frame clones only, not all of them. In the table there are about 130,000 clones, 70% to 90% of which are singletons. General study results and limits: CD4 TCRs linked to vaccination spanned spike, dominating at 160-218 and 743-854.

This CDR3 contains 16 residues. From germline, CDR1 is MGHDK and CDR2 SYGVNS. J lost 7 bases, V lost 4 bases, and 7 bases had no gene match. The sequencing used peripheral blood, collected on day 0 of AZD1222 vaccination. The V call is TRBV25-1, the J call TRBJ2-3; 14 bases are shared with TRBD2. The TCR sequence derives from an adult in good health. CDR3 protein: CASSVRGTSGSHTQYF. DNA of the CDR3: TGTGCCAGCAGTGTTAGAGGGACTAGCGGGAGCCATACGCAGTATTTT. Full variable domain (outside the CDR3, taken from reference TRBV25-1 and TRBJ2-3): EADIYQTPRYLVIGTGKKITLECSQTMGHDKMYWYQQDPGMELHLIHYSYGVNSTEKGDLSSESTVSRIRTEHFPLTLESARPSHTSQYLCASSVRGTSGSHTQYFGPGTRLTVL.